Listed here are 21 T cell receptor beta chains from one sample, sequenced in a study of T cell responses to AZD1222 COVID-19 vaccine. Profiled with immunoSEQ multiplex PCR; TCRdb holds only in-frame clones, not every one. The sample yields roughly 150,000 clones, more than 80% seen once. This specimen was peripheral blood, taken on day 0 of AZD1222 vaccination. These TCRs come from an adult in good health.

The V gene is TRBV4-1, the J gene TRBJ2-3; D is ambiguous. Germline CDR1 MGHRA, CDR2 YSYEKL. This CDR3 is built from 16 residues. V was shortened by 4 bases and J by 0 bases, with 14 bases between the two germline ends. CDR3 amino acids: CASSPSGTASTDTQYF. CDR3 bases: TGCGCCAGCAGCCCCAGTGGAACAGCTAGCACAGATACGCAGTATTTT.

The gene calls are TRBV12-3 or TRBV12-4 and TRBJ1-5; D is uncertain. V shed 1 base and J shed 6 bases, with 4 bases lying between them. CDR3 size: 12 residues. The CDR3 DNA reads as TGTGCCAGCAGTTTAGAAATTCAGCCCCAGCATTTT. This sequence encodes CASSLEIQPQHF.

The gene calls are TRBV3-1 (or the pseudogene TRBV3-2) and TRBJ1-2; 8 nucleotides agree with TRBD1. Germline-derived CDR1 and CDR2 are LGHDT and YNNKEL (reference sequence). The V and J ends lost 4 bases and 4 bases, in that order; junction bases with no gene match: 8. The CDR3 has 15 residues. CDR3 protein: CASSPPRGHGYGYTF. The CDR3 nucleotides are TGTGCCAGCAGCCCCCCCAGGGGGCATGGCTATGGCTACACCTTC.

This clone was found a few times. The chain combines TRBV14 with TRBJ2-2; D gene ambiguous. This CDR3 spans 13 amino acids. V gave up 2 bases and J gave up 7 bases, with 8 bases separating them. CDR1 is SGHDN, CDR2 FVKESK, per germline. This chain's CDR3 is CASSQIVGGELFF. The CDR3 DNA follows: TGTGCCAGCAGCCAAATTGTAGGCGGGGAGCTGTTTTTT.

The chain employs TRBV6-2 or TRBV6-3 and TRBJ2-5; 9 bases map to TRBD1. This CDR3 has 16 amino acids. Per germline, CDR1 MNHEY and CDR2 SVGEGT. V dropped 2 bases and J dropped 4; count of bases not matched to a gene: 8. CDR3 amino acids: CASSYGGQGNIETQYF. In DNA, the CDR3 is TGTGCCAGCAGTTACGGCGGACAGGGGAATATAGAGACCCAGTACTTC.

The chain has TRBV4-1 and TRBJ1-2, with 7 bases that match TRBD1. V was clipped by 1 base and J by 3 bases; unmatched bases: 8. Per germline, CDR1 MGHRA and CDR2 YSYEKL. The CDR3 runs to 16 residues. The CDR3 is CASSQAPTGRDYGYTF. CDR3 sequence (DNA): TGCGCCAGCAGCCAAGCGCCGACAGGGCGGGACTATGGCTACACCTTC.

V is TRBV19 and J is TRBJ1-5, with D uncertain. Trimming left V 4 bases short and J 3 bases short, with 16 bases between. CDR3 length: 16 amino acids. CDR1 is LNHDA, CDR2 SQIVND, per germline (reference sequence). CDR3 residues: CASSTRSGIINQPQHF. The CDR3 coding sequence is TGTGCCAGTAGTACCCGATCGGGGATCATCAATCAGCCCCAGCATTTT.

CDR3 sequence: CASSSDPNQPQHF. As DNA, the CDR3 is TGTGCCAGCAGCTCCGACCCCAATCAGCCCCAGCATTTT. The J gene is TRBJ1-5, the V gene TRBV9; D ambiguous. The germline V gene has CDR1 SGDLS and CDR2 YYNGEE. The CDR3 contains 13 residues. V lost 4 bases and J lost 3, with 8 bases in between. Looking up the rest from reference TRBV9 and TRBJ1-5 gives the full variable domain: DSGVTQTPKHLITATGQRVTLRCSPRSGDLSVYWYQQSLDQGLQFLIQYYNGEERAKGNILERFSAQQFPDLHSELNLSSLELGDSALYFCASSSDPNQPQHFGDGTRLSIL.

The rearrangement joins TRBV4-3 to TRBJ2-7; 10 bases match TRBD1. The CDR3 is made up of 16 amino acids. V dropped 1 base and J dropped 5; count of bases not matched to a gene: 8. CDR1 and CDR2 (germline): LGHNA, YSLEER. DNA of the CDR3: TGCGCCAGCAGCCAAGGTCTTGGACAGGGGGTCAACGAGCAGTACTTC. This sequence encodes CASSQGLGQGVNEQYF.

The V and J genes are TRBV19 and TRBJ2-2; the match to TRBD1 covers 9 bases. The CDR3 extends over 14 amino acids. CDR1 is LNHDA, CDR2 SQIVND, per germline (reference sequence). The junction had 6 bases not matched to a gene; V was cut back by 7 bases and J by 6 bases. The CDR3 DNA reads as TGTGCCAGTAAAGTTGGACAGGGGTCCGGGGAGCTGTTTTTT. Protein: CASKVGQGSGELFF.

The chain has TRBV6-2 or TRBV6-3 and TRBJ2-7; D is unresolved. V dropped 4 bases and J dropped 3 bases, with 4 bases sitting between them. The length of the CDR3 is 11 residues. The germline V gene encodes CDR1 MNHEY and CDR2 SVGEGT. In nucleotides, the CDR3 is TGTGCCAGCAGTTCATACTACGAGCAGTACTTC. Protein sequence: CASSSYYEQYF.

The CDR3 protein is CASSLDLGPWRGYTF. As DNA, the CDR3 is TGTGCCAGCAGCTTAGACTTAGGACCGTGGCGGGGCTACACCTTC. The chain couples TRBV11-2 to TRBJ1-2; unclear D gene. The CDR3 consists of 15 residues. The ends were cut back, 0 bases at V and 8 bases at J, with 16 bases in the middle. The germline CDR1 and CDR2 sequences are SGHAT and FQNNGV.

This chain uses TRBV6-5 with TRBJ1-1; no reliable D call. This CDR3 has 11 residues. The V end was cut by 0 bases, the J end by 7 bases, with 3 bases between. Germline CDR1 and CDR2: MNHEY and SVGAGI. The DNA of the CDR3 is TGTGCCAGCAGTTACTCTATTGAAGCTTTCTTT. Its protein product is CASSYSIEAFF.

V usage is TRBV30 and J usage is TRBJ1-5, with D possibly matching TRBD1 (5 bases). Germline CDR1 is GTSNPN and CDR2 is SVGIG (reference sequence). This CDR3 is 14 amino acids long. Deletions cut 2 bases from V and 2 bases from J, with 10 bases between. The CDR3 nucleotides are TGTGCCTGGAGTTCCGGGGACGGCAATCAGCCCCAGCATTTT. Protein sequence: CAWSSGDGNQPQHF.

With regard to this clone: The sample has other DNA sequences that encode this CDR3 too. J is TRBJ2-1 and V is TRBV12-3 or TRBV12-4; no definite D call. The CDR3 is 13 residues long. Deletions cut 2 bases from V and 1 base from J, with 3 bases between. The DNA of the CDR3 is TGTGCCAGCAGTTTACGGTCCTACAATGAGCAGTTCTTC. Translation gives CASSLRSYNEQFF.

This sequence joins TRBV19 and TRBJ2-3; D is perhaps TRBD1 or TRBD2 (6 bases each). This CDR3 contains 17 residues. From germline, CDR1 is LNHDA and CDR2 SQIVND (reference sequence). The V and J ends lost 7 bases and 7 bases respectively, with 27 bases between them. The CDR3 protein is CASTPLGARVGGNTQYF. The CDR3 DNA reads as TGTGCCAGTACCCCATTGGGGGCCAGGGTGGGAGGAAATACGCAGTATTTT.

This clone appeared once. The rearrangement joins TRBV28 to TRBJ1-5; D not certain. This CDR3 is built from 14 residues. V lost 3 bases to trimming and J lost 3 bases, with 9 bases between them. From germline, CDR1 is MDHEN and CDR2 SYDVKM. The CDR3 bases are TGTGCCAGCAGTTTCATAGATCCCAATCAGCCCCAGCATTTT. This gives the protein CASSFIDPNQPQHF.

This clone was seen only once. The rearrangement uses TRBV6-4 and TRBJ1-5; the D gene is possibly TRBD1 (6 bases). CDR1 is MRHNA, CDR2 SNTAGT, per germline. The CDR3 covers 19 residues. With 5 bases removed from V and 2 bases from J, the gap between germline ends came to 25 bases. CDR3 region: CASSSPGQGTLAGNQPQHF. The CDR3 nucleotides are TGTGCCAGCAGTTCGCCGGGACAAGGAACCCTAGCGGGCAATCAGCCCCAGCATTTT.

This rearrangement joins TRBV4-1 to TRBJ2-7, with 10 positions matching TRBD2. With 0 bases clipped from V and 0 bases from J, the junction kept 2 bases outside the gene matches. The CDR3 runs to 16 residues. CDR1 and CDR2 (germline): MGHRA, YSYEKL. CDR3 coding DNA: TGCGCCAGCAGCCAAGACCCTAGCGGGAGCTCCTACGAGCAGTACGTC. This gives the protein CASSQDPSGSSYEQYV.

This chain uses TRBV2 with TRBJ2-2; a weak D match, TRBD1 (6 bases). The ends were cut back, 6 bases at V and 3 bases at J, with 14 bases in the middle. CDR3 size: 15 residues. Germline CDR1 SNHLY, CDR2 FYNNEI. The CDR3 reads CASSPGDPYTGELFF. As DNA, the CDR3 is TGTGCCAGCAGCCCAGGGGACCCTTACACCGGGGAGCTGTTTTTT.

The CDR3 DNA sequence: TGTGCCAGCAGGTCCGCAGGGGTCTACGAGCAGTACTTC. The encoded protein is CASRSAGVYEQYF. The rearrangement uses TRBV12-3 or TRBV12-4 and TRBJ2-7, with D perhaps TRBD1 (6 bases). This CDR3 has 13 amino acids. With 6 bases removed from V and 3 bases from J, the gap between germline ends came to 12 bases.